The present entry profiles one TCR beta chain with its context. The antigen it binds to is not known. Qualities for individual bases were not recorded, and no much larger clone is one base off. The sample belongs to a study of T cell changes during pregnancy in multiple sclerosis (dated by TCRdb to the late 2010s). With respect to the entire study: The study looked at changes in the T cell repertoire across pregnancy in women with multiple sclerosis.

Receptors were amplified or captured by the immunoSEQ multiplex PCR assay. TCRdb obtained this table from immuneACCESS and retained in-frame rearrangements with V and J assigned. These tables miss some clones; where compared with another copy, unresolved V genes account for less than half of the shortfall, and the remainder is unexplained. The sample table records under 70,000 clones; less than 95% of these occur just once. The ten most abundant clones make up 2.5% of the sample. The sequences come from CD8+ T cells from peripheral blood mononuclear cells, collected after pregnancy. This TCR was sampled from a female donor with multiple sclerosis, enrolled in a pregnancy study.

The CDR3 protein: CASSIDLAGGYEQYF. The nucleotide sequence reads as follows: TGTGCCAGTAGTATAGATCTGGCGGGGGGCTACGAGCAGTACTTC. The V and J genes are TRBV19 and TRBJ2-7; TRBD2 aligns with 8 central bases. The CDR3 holds 15 amino acids from the cysteine to the phenylalanine. The CDR3 DNA has 45 bases and is translated from base 1. Based on the germline V gene (reference sequence), the CDR1 and CDR2 sequences are LNHDA and SQIVND. After removal of 0 bases from V and 3 bases from J, the junction retains 4 bases not matched to a gene.